The 25 T cell receptor beta chains listed next were all sequenced from one sample in a study of immune heterogeneity within non-small cell lung tumors. For the TCR beta CDR3, multiplex PCR with 32 V and 13 J primers performed the amplification. TCRdb recomputed calls from the multiplex PCR reads with MiXCR, one row per CDR3 protein. The sample gives thousands of distinct CDR3 sequences, more than 25% of which show up once; around a fifth is in the top ten. As template, the study used bulk tumor genomic DNA at 500 to 750 ng per sample. Surgical sampling yielded several biopsies per primary tumor (spaced far apart). Enrolled individuals presented with untreated, newly diagnosed non-small cell lung cancer and received curative surgery. Sequenced: lung tumor tissue. These receptors originate from a woman between 45 and 65 years old with non-small cell lung cancer.

Points on this clonotype: This may be a read error: a much more frequent sequence differs by one nucleotide. The rearrangement links TRBV10-2 to TRBJ2-2, with 7 bases aligning to TRBD1. J lost 4 bases, V lost 2 bases, and 10 bases had no gene match. The CDR3 totals 17 residues. CDR1 is WSHSY, CDR2 SAAADI, per germline. In DNA, the CDR3 is TGCGCCAGCAGTGAGGAAAGGGGGCAACGTAGCACCGGGGAGCTGTTTTTT. This translates into CASSEERGQRSTGELFF.

Only a few counts were recorded for this clonotype. This may be a read error: a much more frequent sequence differs by one nucleotide. No conserved phenylalanine or tryptophan ends this CDR3, so it is likely a read error. This chain uses TRBV30 with TRBJ2-7, with 9 bases lining up with TRBD1. This CDR3 is 12 amino acids long. With V trimmed by 8 bases and J by 2 bases, 4 bases remained unmatched. Germline CDR1 GTSNPN, CDR2 SVGIG (reference sequence). The CDR3 sequence: CATGTGTYEQYS. The CDR3 DNA reads as TGTGCCACCGGGACAGGGACCTACGAGCAGTACTCC.

Relative to its sample, this clonotype is medium-sized (0.01 to 0.1%). The V call is TRBV6-1, the J call TRBJ2-2; 11 bases are shared with TRBD2. With 6 bases clipped from V and 3 bases from J, the junction kept 6 bases outside the gene matches. The CDR3 length is 16 residues. CDR1 and CDR2 from the germline V gene are MNHNS and SASEGT. The CDR3 protein is CASRASGGKDTGELFF. DNA of the CDR3: TGTGCCAGCAGGGCTAGCGGGGGGAAGGACACCGGGGAGCTGTTTTTT.

In its sample, this clonotype was seen a few times. The rearrangement uses TRBV7-2 and TRBJ2-1; 13 nucleotides line up with TRBD2. The germline gives CDR1 SGHTA, CDR2 FQGNSA. This CDR3 comprises 15 residues. J lost 4 bases, V lost 5 bases, and 2 bases had no gene match. In DNA, the CDR3 is TGTGCCAGCAGCCAGGGACTAGCGGGGTACAATGAGCAGTTCTTC. Protein product: CASSQGLAGYNEQFF.

This chain connects TRBV12-3 or TRBV12-4 to TRBJ1-3, with D possibly being TRBD1 (6 bases). The CDR3 extends over 13 amino acids. V lost 10 bases, J lost 4 bases, and 14 bases lay in between. The CDR3 spells CATRGFQGNTIYF. In DNA form, the CDR3 reads TGTGCCACCAGGGGTTTCCAGGGAAACACCATATATTTT.

By proportion, this clonotype is medium-sized. This chain connects TRBV20-1 to TRBJ1-1; 7 bases align to TRBD1. Germline lookup yields CDR1 DFQATT and CDR2 SNEGSKA (reference sequence). V gave up 6 bases and J gave up 1 base; unmatched junction bases: 14. This CDR3 contains 16 residues. This CDR3 reads CSADQDRLAWNTEAFF. CDR3 sequence (DNA): TGCAGTGCAGACCAGGACAGGCTCGCATGGAACACTGAAGCTTTCTTT.

In this sample, this clonotype is medium-sized. The chain joins TRBV5-1 to TRBJ2-3; a possible D gene is TRBD2 (6 bases). CDR1 is SGHRS, CDR2 YFSETQ, per germline. V was shortened by 4 bases and J by 2 bases, with 11 bases between the two germline ends. The CDR3 runs to 14 residues. CDR3 bases: TGCGCCAGCAGCCAGGGACTCGTCACAGATACGCAGTATTTT. Protein product: CASSQGLVTDTQYF.

This clonotype was counted once. The genes are TRBV19 and TRBJ2-2; 12 bases line up with TRBD2. This CDR3 is 17 amino acids long. Germline-derived CDR1 and CDR2 are LNHDA and SQIVND (reference sequence). V shed 2 bases, J shed 2 bases, and the junction held 3 bases outside the gene matches. The CDR3: CASSITSGRRNTGELFF. The DNA for the CDR3 is TGTGCCAGTAGTATAACTAGCGGGAGGAGAAACACCGGGGAGCTGTTTTTT.

The V gene is TRBV19, the J gene TRBJ1-1; maybe TRBD1 (5 bases). The germline V gene encodes CDR1 LNHDA and CDR2 SQIVND (reference sequence). The CDR3 consists of 13 residues. With 6 bases removed from V and 7 bases from J, the gap between germline ends came to 15 bases. This chain's CDR3 is CASSRATGVEAFF. The CDR3 DNA sequence: TGTGCCAGTAGCAGGGCCACCGGAGTTGAAGCTTTCTTT.

This clonotype is medium-sized. This sequence joins TRBV2 and TRBJ1-4, with 7 bases that match TRBD1. V gave up 6 bases and J gave up 7 bases; unmatched junction bases: 8. The CDR3 spans 14 residues. In germline, CDR1 is SNHLY, CDR2 FYNNEI. CDR3 protein: CASSGQDGSEKLFF. The DNA of the CDR3 is TGTGCCAGCAGCGGACAGGATGGGAGTGAAAAACTGTTTTTT. Looking up the rest from reference TRBV2 and TRBJ1-4 gives the full variable domain: EPEVTQTPSHQVTQMGQEVILRCVPISNHLYFYWYRQILGQKVEFLVSFYNNEISEKSEIFDDQFSVERPDGSNFTLKIRSTKLEDSAMYFCASSGQDGSEKLFFGSGTQLSVL.

Comment on this clonotype: Possible read error: a much larger clone is one base away. V is TRBV15 and J is TRBJ1-2; D might be TRBD1 (5 bases). Germline V gives CDR1 LNHNV, CDR2 YYDKDF (reference sequence). V shed 3 bases and J shed 6 bases, with 17 bases lying between them. This CDR3 comprises 15 residues. This chain's CDR3 is CATSRSPTAPDGYTF. For the CDR3, the DNA is TGTGCCACCAGCAGGAGCCCGACAGCCCCAGATGGCTACACCTTC.

V gene TRBV7-8 combines with J gene TRBJ1-5; D is unclear. The CDR3 totals 13 residues. The germline gives CDR1 SGHVS, CDR2 FQNEAQ. V lost 1 base and J 5 bases, leaving 6 bases between the germline ends. Here the CDR3 reads CASSLVGYQPQHF. CDR3 sequence (DNA): TGTGCCAGCAGCTTAGTTGGATATCAGCCCCAGCATTTT.

This clonotype counts as medium-sized. The gene calls are TRBV7-8 and TRBJ1-1; TRBD1 matches 7 bases. The CDR3 contains 16 residues. Germline assignment: CDR1 SGHVS and CDR2 FQNEAQ. With V trimmed by 3 bases and J by 1 base, 8 bases remained unmatched. The DNA for the CDR3 is TGTGCCAGCAGCTTCCAGACAGGGTCGGGGAACACTGAAGCTTTCTTT. As protein: CASSFQTGSGNTEAFF.

This clonotype is categorized as medium-sized (0.01 to 0.1%). The chain links TRBV7-8 to TRBJ2-1; a possible D gene is TRBD2 (6 bases). The germline gives CDR1 SGHVS, CDR2 FQNEAQ. V was trimmed by 5 bases and J by 2 bases, leaving 10 bases between them. The CDR3 length is 14 residues. The DNA of the CDR3 is TGTGCCAGCAGCCCGGGACTCACCTACAATGAGCAGTTCTTC. Translation: CASSPGLTYNEQFF.

This clonotype is medium-sized. The J gene is TRBJ1-2, the V gene TRBV28; D might be TRBD1 (5 bases). V lost 5 bases and J lost 5, with 21 bases in between. CDR1 is MDHEN and CDR2 is SYDVKM in the germline V gene. This CDR3 region has 16 residues. The CDR3 sequence is CASSGTSAALGYGYTF. CDR3 nucleotides: TGTGCCAGCAGTGGGACTTCCGCCGCTCTAGGGTATGGCTACACCTTC.

Comments on this clonotype: This sequence may be a read error, since a much larger clone differs from it by one base. The V call is TRBV5-1, the J call TRBJ1-3; D unclear. CDR3 size: 15 residues. Per germline, CDR1 SGHRS and CDR2 YFSETQ. Trimming stripped 1 base from V and 0 bases from J, with 8 bases between. The CDR3 bases are TGCGCCAGCAGCTTGTCGTCAGCCTCTGGAAACACCATATATTTT. Amino acid sequence: CASSLSSASGNTIYF.

This sequence joins TRBV29-1 and TRBJ2-1; no clear D. The CDR3 has 10 amino acids. V was clipped by 4 bases and J by 8 bases, with 6 bases between them. CDR1 SQVTM and CDR2 ANQGSEA come from the germline V gene. Written as DNA, the CDR3 is TGCAGCGTTGTGCAGCATGAGCAGTTCTTC. Its protein is CSVVQHEQFF.

The genes are TRBV19 and TRBJ1-2, with a tentative D call TRBD1 (5 bases). The CDR3 is 14 amino acids. Germline V CDR1 and CDR2: LNHDA, SQIVND (reference sequence). With 1 base removed from V and 7 bases from J, the gap between germline ends came to 13 bases. This CDR3 is CASSIVGRDRGYTF. Here the CDR3 DNA reads TGTGCCAGTAGTATAGTCGGCAGGGATCGTGGCTACACCTTC.

This clonotype is medium-sized by share. The rearrangement joins TRBV15 to TRBJ1-5, with D possibly matching TRBD1 (6 bases). Trimming stripped 0 bases from V and 7 bases from J, with 19 bases between. The CDR3 length is 17 residues. Germline V gives CDR1 LNHNV, CDR2 YYDKDF (reference sequence). The CDR3: CATSRDQGQGVGQPQHF. In DNA, the CDR3 is TGTGCCACCAGCAGAGATCAGGGACAAGGGGTAGGGCAGCCCCAGCATTTT.

In its sample, this clonotype was seen a few times. The rearrangement joins TRBV20-1 to TRBJ2-5; TRBD1 might be the D (5 bases). The germline CDR1 and CDR2 sequences are DFQATT and SNEGSKA (reference sequence). Trimming took off 6 bases at V and 0 bases at J, with 20 bases between the two ends. CDR3 length: 16 residues. The CDR3 here is CSAILPRGGDQETQYF. DNA of the CDR3: TGCAGTGCCATCCTCCCTAGGGGTGGCGACCAAGAGACCCAGTACTTC.

Sample share makes this clonotype medium-sized. The chain couples TRBV6-1 to TRBJ2-7; perhaps TRBD1 as D (9 bases). V was shortened by 8 bases and J by 7 bases, with 24 bases between the two germline ends. Germline CDR1 reads MNHNS; CDR2 reads SASEGT. The CDR3 is 15 residues long. For the CDR3, the DNA is TGTGCCAGCGGCCCCGAGGGACTAGGACAGGGGGAGCAGTACTTC. Translated: CASGPEGLGQGEQYF.

This clonotype is judged medium-sized. The rearrangement uses TRBV18 and TRBJ1-3; 8 bases align to TRBD1. CDR3 length: 15 amino acids. Germline assignment: CDR1 KGHSH and CDR2 LQKENI. V trimming: 5 bases; J trimming: 4 bases; junction bases outside the gene matches: 7. The chain's CDR3 is CASSTGQGSGNTIYF. The DNA of the CDR3 is TGTGCCAGCTCAACAGGACAGGGCTCGGGAAACACCATATATTTT.

About this clonotype: This sequence may be a read error, since a much larger clone differs from it by one base. The chain joins TRBV20-1 to TRBJ2-7; 7 bases fit TRBD1. Germline trimming cut 2 bases from V and 10 bases from J; bases unmatched to any gene: 8. The CDR3 has 12 residues. Germline V gene data show CDR1 as DFQATT and CDR2 as SNEGSKA (reference sequence). The CDR3 region has the DNA TGCAGTGCTAGATACCGGGACAGCGATCAGTACTTC. Its protein product is CSARYRDSDQYF.

This clonotype turned up a few times. V usage is TRBV7-2 and J usage is TRBJ2-2, with 8 bases matching TRBD1. CDR1 and CDR2 from the germline V gene are SGHTA and FQGNSA. J lost 3 bases, V lost 6 bases, and 9 bases had no gene match. The CDR3 extends over 16 amino acids. In DNA, the CDR3 is TGTGCCAGCAGGCAAACAGGGGGATCGGACACCGGGGAGCTGTTTTTT. This encodes CASRQTGGSDTGELFF.

The table lists this clonotype with a few counts. The DNA for the CDR3 is TGTGCCAGCTCACCGGAGGAGTTCTATGGCTACACCTTC. Its translation is CASSPEEFYGYTF. The chain recombines TRBV18 with TRBJ1-2; no reliable D call. Germline CDR1 and CDR2: KGHSH and LQKENI. CDR3 length: 13 amino acids. V gave up 3 bases and J gave up 4 bases, with 9 bases separating them.